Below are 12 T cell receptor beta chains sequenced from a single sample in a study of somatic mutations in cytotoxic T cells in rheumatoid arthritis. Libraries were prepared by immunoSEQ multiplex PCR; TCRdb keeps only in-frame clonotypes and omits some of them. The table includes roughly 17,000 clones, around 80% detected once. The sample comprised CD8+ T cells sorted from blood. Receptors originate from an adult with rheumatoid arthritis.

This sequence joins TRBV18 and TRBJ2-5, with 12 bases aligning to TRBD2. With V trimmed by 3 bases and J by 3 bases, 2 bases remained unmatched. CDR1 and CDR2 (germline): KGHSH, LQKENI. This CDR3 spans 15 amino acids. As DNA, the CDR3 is TGTGCCAGCTCACCTAGGACTAGCGGGAAAGAGACCCAGTACTTC. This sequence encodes CASSPRTSGKETQYF.

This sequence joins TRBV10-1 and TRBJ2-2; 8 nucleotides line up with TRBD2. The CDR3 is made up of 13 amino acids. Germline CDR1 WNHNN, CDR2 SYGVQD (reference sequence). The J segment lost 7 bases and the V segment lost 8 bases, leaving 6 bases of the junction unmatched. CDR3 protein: CASQASGSGELFF. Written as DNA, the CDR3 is TGCGCCAGCCAAGCCAGCGGGAGCGGGGAGCTGTTTTTT.

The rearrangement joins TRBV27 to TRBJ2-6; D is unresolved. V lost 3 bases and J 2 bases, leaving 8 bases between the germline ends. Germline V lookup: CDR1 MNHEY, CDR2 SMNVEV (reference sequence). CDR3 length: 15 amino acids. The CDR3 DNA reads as TGTGCCAGCAGTTTTGGTAGGGCTGGGGCCAACGTCCTGACTTTC. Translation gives CASSFGRAGANVLTF.

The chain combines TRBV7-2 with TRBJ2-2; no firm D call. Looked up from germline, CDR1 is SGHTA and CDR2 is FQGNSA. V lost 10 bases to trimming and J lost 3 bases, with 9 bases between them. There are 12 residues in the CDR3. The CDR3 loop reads CATAEDTGELFF. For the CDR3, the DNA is TGTGCCACCGCCGAGGACACCGGGGAGCTGTTTTTT.

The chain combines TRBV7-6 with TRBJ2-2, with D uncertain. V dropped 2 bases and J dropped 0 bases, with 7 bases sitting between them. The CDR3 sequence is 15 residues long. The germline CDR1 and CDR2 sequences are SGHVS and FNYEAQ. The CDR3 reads CASSLSRANTGELFF. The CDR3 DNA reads TGTGCCAGCAGCTTATCTAGGGCGAACACCGGGGAGCTGTTTTTT.

The CDR3: CASSTRLSESGGYTF. The DNA for the CDR3 is TGCGCCAGCAGCACCCGACTTTCTGAGTCGGGTGGCTACACCTTC. V is TRBV4-1 and J is TRBJ1-2; D is unresolved. V gave up 5 bases and J gave up 7 bases, with 20 bases separating them. Germline CDR1 and CDR2: MGHRA and YSYEKL. This CDR3 has 15 amino acids.

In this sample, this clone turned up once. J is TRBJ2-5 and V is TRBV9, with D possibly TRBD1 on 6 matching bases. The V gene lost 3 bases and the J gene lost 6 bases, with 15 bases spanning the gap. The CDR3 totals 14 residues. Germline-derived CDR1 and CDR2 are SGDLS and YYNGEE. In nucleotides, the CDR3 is TGTGCCAGCAGCGGCAGGGGATCTGAAAAGACCCAGTACTTC. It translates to CASSGRGSEKTQYF.

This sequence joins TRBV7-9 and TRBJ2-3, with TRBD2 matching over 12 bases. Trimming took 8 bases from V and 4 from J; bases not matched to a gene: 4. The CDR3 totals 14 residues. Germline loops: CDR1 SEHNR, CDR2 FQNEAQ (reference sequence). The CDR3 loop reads CASVRLAGADTQYF. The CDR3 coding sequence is TGTGCCAGCGTGAGACTAGCGGGGGCAGATACGCAGTATTTT.

The CDR3 sequence is CASSRQGDLNTGELFF. CDR3 in DNA: TGTGCCAGCAGCCGACAGGGAGACCTTAACACCGGGGAGCTGTTTTTT. The rearrangement links TRBV6-6 to TRBJ2-2; 7 nucleotides match TRBD1. Trimming cost V 6 bases and J 2 bases; bases outside gene matches: 9. The CDR3 consists of 16 residues. The V gene's germline CDR1 is MNHNY and CDR2 SVGAGI (reference sequence).

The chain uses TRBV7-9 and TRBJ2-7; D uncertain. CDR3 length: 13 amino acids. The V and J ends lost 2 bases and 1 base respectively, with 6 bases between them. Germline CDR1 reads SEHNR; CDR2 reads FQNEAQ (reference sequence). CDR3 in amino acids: CASSLRWSYEQYF. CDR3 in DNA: TGTGCCAGCAGCTTACGATGGTCCTACGAGCAGTACTTC.

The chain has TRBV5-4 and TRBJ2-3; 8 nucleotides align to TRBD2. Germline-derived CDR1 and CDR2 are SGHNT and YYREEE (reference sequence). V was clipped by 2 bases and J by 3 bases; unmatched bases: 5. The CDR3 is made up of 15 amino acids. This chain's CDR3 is CASSFGGGRTDTQYF. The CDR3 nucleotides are TGTGCCAGCAGCTTTGGCGGGGGGAGGACAGATACGCAGTATTTT. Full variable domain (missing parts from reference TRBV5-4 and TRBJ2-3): ETGVTQSPTHLIKTRGQQVTLRCSSQSGHNTVSWYQQALGQGPQFIFQYYREEENGRGNFPPRFSGLQFPNYSSELNVNALELDDSALYLCASSFGGGRTDTQYFGPGTRLTVL.

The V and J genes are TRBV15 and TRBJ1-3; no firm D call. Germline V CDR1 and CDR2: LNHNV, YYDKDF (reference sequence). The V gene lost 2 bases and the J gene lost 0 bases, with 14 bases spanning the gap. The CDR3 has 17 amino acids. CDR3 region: CATSRLLPGYSGNTIYF. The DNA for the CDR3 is TGTGCCACCAGCAGATTACTTCCCGGGTACTCTGGAAACACCATATATTTT.